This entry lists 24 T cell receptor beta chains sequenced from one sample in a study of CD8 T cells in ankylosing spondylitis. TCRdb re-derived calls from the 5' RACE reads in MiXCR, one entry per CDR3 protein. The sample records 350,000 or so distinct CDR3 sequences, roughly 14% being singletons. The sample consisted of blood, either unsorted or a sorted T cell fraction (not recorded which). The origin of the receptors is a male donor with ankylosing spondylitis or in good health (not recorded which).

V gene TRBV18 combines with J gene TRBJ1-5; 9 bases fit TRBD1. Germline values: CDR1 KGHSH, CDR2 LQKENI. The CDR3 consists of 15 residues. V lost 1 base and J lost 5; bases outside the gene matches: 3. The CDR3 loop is CASSPLRTGDQPQHF. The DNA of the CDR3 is TGTGCCAGCTCACCACTTAGGACAGGGGATCAGCCCCAGCATTTT.

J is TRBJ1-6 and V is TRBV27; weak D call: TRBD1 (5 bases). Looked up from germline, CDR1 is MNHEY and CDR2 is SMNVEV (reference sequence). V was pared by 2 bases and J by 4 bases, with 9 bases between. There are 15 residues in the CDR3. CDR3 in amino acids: CASSLRGGYNSPLHF. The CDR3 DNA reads TGTGCCAGCAGTTTACGGGGGGGATATAATTCACCCCTCCACTTT.

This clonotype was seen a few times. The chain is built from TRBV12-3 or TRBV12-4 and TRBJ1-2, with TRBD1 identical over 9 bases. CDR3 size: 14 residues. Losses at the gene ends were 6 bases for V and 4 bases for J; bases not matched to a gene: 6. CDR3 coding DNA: TGTGCCAGCAGAGACAGGGGGGGGTCCTATGGCTACACCTTC. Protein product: CASRDRGGSYGYTF.

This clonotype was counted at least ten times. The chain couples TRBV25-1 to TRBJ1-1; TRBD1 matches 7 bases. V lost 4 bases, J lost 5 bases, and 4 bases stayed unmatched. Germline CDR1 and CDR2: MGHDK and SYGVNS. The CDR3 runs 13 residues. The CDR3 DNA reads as TGTGCCAGCAGTGTTGCAGGGGGGACTGAAGCTTTCTTT. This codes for CASSVAGGTEAFF.

CDR3 nucleotides: TGTGCCAGCAGTGACTCAGGGACCCCCTATGGCTACACCTTC. It encodes CASSDSGTPYGYTF. The chain couples TRBV6-4 to TRBJ1-2; tentatively, D is TRBD1 (5 bases). V was clipped by 0 bases and J by 4 bases, with 9 bases between them. This CDR3 comprises 14 residues. Germline V CDR1 and CDR2: MRHNA, SNTAGT.

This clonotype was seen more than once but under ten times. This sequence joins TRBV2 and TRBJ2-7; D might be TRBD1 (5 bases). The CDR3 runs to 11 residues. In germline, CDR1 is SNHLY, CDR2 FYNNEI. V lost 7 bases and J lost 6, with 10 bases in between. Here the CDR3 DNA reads TGTGCCAGCACCCCGGACACCGAGCAGTACTTC. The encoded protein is CASTPDTEQYF.

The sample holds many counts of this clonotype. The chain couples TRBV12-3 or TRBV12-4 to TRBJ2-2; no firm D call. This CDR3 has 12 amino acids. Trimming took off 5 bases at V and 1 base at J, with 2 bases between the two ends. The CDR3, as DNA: TGTGCCAGCAGTCGGAACACCGGGGAGCTGTTTTTT. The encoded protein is CASSRNTGELFF.

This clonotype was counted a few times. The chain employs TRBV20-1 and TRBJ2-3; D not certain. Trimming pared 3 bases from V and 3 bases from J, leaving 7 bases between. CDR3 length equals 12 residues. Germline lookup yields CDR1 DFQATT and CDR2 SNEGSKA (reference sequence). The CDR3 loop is CSASGETDTQYF. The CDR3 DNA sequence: TGCAGTGCTAGCGGTGAAACAGATACGCAGTATTTT.

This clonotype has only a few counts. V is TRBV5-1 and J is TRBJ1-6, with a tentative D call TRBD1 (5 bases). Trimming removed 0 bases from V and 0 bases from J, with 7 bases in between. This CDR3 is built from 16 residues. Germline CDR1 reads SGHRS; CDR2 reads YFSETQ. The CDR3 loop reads CASSLGDVSYNSPLHF. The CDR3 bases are TGCGCCAGCAGCTTGGGGGACGTCTCCTATAATTCACCCCTCCACTTT.

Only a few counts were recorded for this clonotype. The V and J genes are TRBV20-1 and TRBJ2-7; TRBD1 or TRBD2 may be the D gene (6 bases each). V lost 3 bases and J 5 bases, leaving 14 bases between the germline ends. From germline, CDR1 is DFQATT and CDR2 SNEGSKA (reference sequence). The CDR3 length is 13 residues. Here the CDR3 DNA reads TGCAGTGCTAGTGGGGGGCAGGGAAACGAGCAGTACTTC. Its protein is CSASGGQGNEQYF.

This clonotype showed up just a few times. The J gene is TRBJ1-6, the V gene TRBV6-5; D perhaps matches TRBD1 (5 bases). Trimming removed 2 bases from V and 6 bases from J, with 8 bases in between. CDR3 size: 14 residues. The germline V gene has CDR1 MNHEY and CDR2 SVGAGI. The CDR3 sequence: CASSYETVNSPLHF. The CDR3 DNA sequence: TGTGCCAGCAGTTACGAGACAGTTAATTCACCCCTCCACTTT.

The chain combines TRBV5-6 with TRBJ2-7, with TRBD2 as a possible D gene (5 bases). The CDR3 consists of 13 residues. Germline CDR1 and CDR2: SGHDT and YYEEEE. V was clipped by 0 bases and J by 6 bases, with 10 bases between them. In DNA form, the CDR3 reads TGTGCCAGCAGCTTGGGGGTACGGGGCGAGCAGTACTTC. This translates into CASSLGVRGEQYF.

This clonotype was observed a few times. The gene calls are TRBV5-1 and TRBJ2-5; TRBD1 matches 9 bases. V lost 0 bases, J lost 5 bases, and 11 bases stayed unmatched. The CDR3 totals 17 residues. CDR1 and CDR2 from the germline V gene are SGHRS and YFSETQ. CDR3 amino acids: CASSLARGTGFSETQYF. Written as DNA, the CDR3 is TGCGCCAGCAGCTTGGCGAGAGGGACAGGGTTTAGCGAGACCCAGTACTTC.

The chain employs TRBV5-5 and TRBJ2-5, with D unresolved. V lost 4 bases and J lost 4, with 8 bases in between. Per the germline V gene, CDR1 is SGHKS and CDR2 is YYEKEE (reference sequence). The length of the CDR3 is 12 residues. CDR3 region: CASSPRTETQYF. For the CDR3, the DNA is TGTGCCAGCAGCCCGAGAACAGAGACCCAGTACTTC.

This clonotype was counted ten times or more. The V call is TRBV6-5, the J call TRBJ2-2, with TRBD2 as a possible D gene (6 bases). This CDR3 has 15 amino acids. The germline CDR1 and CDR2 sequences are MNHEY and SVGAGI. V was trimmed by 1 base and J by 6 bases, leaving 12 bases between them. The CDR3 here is CASSYYKGGPGELFF. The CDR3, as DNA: TGTGCCAGCAGTTACTACAAAGGAGGGCCCGGGGAGCTGTTTTTT.

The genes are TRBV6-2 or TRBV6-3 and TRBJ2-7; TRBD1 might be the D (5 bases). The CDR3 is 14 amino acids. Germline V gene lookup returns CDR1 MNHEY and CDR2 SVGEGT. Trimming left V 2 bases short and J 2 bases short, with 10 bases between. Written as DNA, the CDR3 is TGTGCCAGCAGTTACGAGGACACCGCCTACGAGCAGTACTTC. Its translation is CASSYEDTAYEQYF.

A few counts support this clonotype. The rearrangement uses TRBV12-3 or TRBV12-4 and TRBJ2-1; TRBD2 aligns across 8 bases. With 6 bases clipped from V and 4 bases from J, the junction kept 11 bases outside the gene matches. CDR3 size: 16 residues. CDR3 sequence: CASSAGGAGAYNEQFF. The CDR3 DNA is TGTGCCAGCAGCGCTGGGGGAGCGGGGGCTTACAATGAGCAGTTCTTC.

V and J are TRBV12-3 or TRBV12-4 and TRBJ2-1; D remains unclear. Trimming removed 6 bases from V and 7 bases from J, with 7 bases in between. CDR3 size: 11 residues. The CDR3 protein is CASSKVNEQFF. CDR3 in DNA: TGTGCCAGCAGCAAAGTAAATGAGCAGTTCTTC.

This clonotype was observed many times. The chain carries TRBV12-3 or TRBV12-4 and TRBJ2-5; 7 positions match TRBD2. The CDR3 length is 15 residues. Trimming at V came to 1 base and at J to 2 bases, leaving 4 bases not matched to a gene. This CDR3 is CASSLGPAGQETQYF. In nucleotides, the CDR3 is TGTGCCAGCAGTTTAGGTCCAGCGGGACAAGAGACCCAGTACTTC.

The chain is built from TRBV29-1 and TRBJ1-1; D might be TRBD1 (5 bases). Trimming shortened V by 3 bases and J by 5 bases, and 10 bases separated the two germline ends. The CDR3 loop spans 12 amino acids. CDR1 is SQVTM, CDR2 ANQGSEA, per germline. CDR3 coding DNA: TGCAGCGTTGACAAGGGGTGGACTGAAGCTTTCTTT. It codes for CSVDKGWTEAFF.

CDR3 in DNA: TGCGCCAGCAGCCTTACGCGACCGGGACTAGCGGGCCAAGAGACCCAGTACTTC. Protein product: CASSLTRPGLAGQETQYF. The V and J genes are TRBV4-1 and TRBJ2-5, with 12 nucleotides matching TRBD2. Trimming cost V 4 bases and J 1 base; bases outside gene matches: 10. This CDR3 spans 18 amino acids. From germline, CDR1 is MGHRA and CDR2 YSYEKL.

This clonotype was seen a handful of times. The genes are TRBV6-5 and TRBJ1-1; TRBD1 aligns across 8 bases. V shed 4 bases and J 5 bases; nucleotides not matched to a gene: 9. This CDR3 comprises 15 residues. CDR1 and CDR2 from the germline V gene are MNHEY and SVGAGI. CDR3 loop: CASSSRYRGTTEAFF. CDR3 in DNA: TGTGCCAGCAGTTCTCGGTACAGGGGGACGACTGAAGCTTTCTTT.

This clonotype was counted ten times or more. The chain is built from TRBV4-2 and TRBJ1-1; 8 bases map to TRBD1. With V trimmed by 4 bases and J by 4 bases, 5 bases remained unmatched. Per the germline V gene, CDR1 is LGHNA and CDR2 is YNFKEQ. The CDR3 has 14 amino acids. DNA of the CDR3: TGTGCCAGCAGCCTCGGGACAGGTTTCACTGAAGCTTTCTTT. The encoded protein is CASSLGTGFTEAFF.

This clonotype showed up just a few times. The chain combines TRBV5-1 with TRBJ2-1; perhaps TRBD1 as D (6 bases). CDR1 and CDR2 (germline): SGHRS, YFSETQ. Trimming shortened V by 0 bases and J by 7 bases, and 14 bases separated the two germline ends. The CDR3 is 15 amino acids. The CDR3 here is CASSLVEGGVNEQFF. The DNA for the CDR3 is TGCGCCAGCAGCTTGGTTGAAGGGGGAGTGAATGAGCAGTTCTTC.